Below are 2 T cell receptor beta chains sequenced from a single sample in a study of neurological immune-mediated disorders (dated by TCRdb to between 2017 and 2020). The receptor library was made with 5' RACE. Reads for this sample came from an Illumina HiSeq 2500. The raw public reads went through TCRdb reprocessing: fastp at Q25, MiXCR clone calling, in-frame beta chains kept. Duplicate CDR3 protein sequences are folded into a single record with the most common DNA and genes. This sample holds 55,000 to 65,000 distinct CDR3 sequences; about 4% were observed only once. The ten top clones hold less than 2.5% of the sample. The sequenced material came from PBMCs. Every receptor here comes from a woman between 50 and 59 years old with multiple sclerosis.

This clonotype has ten or more counts. The gene calls are TRBV7-3 and TRBJ1-1; 7 bases agree with TRBD1. The CDR3 runs 15 residues. Per germline, CDR1 SGHTA and CDR2 FQGTGA. After removal of 0 bases from V and 5 bases from J, the junction contained 6 bases not matched to a gene. CDR3 residues: CASSLTGSRGTEAFF. For the CDR3, the DNA is TGTGCCAGCAGCTTAACGGGGTCCAGGGGGACTGAAGCTTTCTTT. Supplemented by reference TRBV7-3 and TRBJ1-1, the full variable domain reads GAGVSQTPSNKVTEKGKYVELRCDPISGHTALYWYRQSLGQGPEFLIYFQGTGAADDSGLPNDRFFAVRPEGSVSTLKIQRTERGDSAVYLCASSLTGSRGTEAFFGQGTRLTVV.

In this sample, this clonotype turned up a few times. A junction end diverges from the germline sequence, so it may reflect a read error. The chain couples TRBV14 to TRBJ1-5; no clear D. The CDR3 runs to 13 residues. Germline assignment: CDR1 SGHDN and CDR2 FVKESK. The CDR3 DNA reads TGTGCCAGCAGCCCATCCGGGGATCAGCCCCAGAATTTT. Amino acid sequence: CASSPSGDQPQNF.